This entry lists 22 T cell receptor beta chains sequenced from one sample in a study of blood T cell repertoires in COVID-19. Only in-frame clones appear in the TCRdb table, and some are missing; sequencing was by immunoSEQ multiplex PCR. The repertoire holds approximately 10,000 clones, with 85% to 90% as singletons. Input material: peripheral blood. These TCRs come from a woman aged 60-70 years with active COVID-19.

The count of this clone is one. The chain combines TRBV7-9 with TRBJ2-5, with 10 bases matching TRBD1. The CDR3 contains 15 residues. J gave up 2 bases and V 0 bases, and 0 bases lay outside the gene matches. CDR1 and CDR2 from the germline V gene are SEHNR and FQNEAQ (reference sequence). The CDR3 loop is CASSLAGQGQETQYF. CDR3 DNA sequence: TGTGCCAGCAGCTTAGCGGGACAGGGGCAAGAGACCCAGTACTTC.

This chain joins TRBV2 and TRBJ2-2, with D possibly being TRBD2 (6 bases). Trimming removed 9 bases at V and 0 bases at J, with 14 bases between. CDR1 and CDR2 from the germline V gene are SNHLY and FYNNEI. This CDR3 has 15 amino acids. CDR3 DNA: TGTGCCAGTAGGCGGGACCACACGAACACCGGGGAGCTGTTTTTT. It yields the protein CASRRDHTNTGELFF.

This clone was counted once. This rearrangement joins TRBV6-5 to TRBJ2-5; TRBD1 aligns across 8 bases. Germline CDR1 and CDR2: MNHEY and SVGAGI. The CDR3 has 13 residues. Trimming took 4 bases from V and 7 from J; bases not matched to a gene: 5. This CDR3 is CASSWTGLGTQYF. DNA of the CDR3: TGTGCCAGCAGTTGGACAGGGCTCGGGACCCAGTACTTC.

V is TRBV28 and J is TRBJ1-2, with 9 bases that match TRBD1. This CDR3 comprises 14 residues. CDR1 and CDR2 (germline): MDHEN, SYDVKM. Germline trimming cut 5 bases from V and 6 bases from J; bases unmatched to any gene: 7. The CDR3 region is CASSPGQGRDGYTF. The CDR3 bases are TGTGCCAGCAGTCCCGGACAGGGGAGAGATGGCTACACCTTC.

The chain combines TRBV3-1 (or the pseudogene TRBV3-2) with TRBJ1-3; no reliable D call. CDR1 and CDR2 (germline): LGHDT, YNNKEL (reference sequence). CDR3 length equals 14 residues. V was shortened by 0 bases and J by 4 bases, with 7 bases between the two germline ends. The CDR3 DNA reads TGTGCCAGCAGCCAAGATAACAGCGGAAACACCATATATTTT. This encodes CASSQDNSGNTIYF.

The chain is built from TRBV18 and TRBJ1-1; TRBD1 agrees at 9 bases. Germline CDR1 KGHSH, CDR2 LQKENI. The CDR3 is 18 amino acids. V lost 3 bases, J lost 3 bases, and 14 bases stayed unmatched. CDR3 nucleotides: TGTGCCAGCTCACCGGGTGCCGGGACAGGGAGGGGTTACACTGAAGCTTTCTTT. It encodes CASSPGAGTGRGYTEAFF. The full variable domain, completed using reference TRBV18 and TRBJ1-1, is NAGVMQNPRHLVRRRGQEARLRCSPMKGHSHVYWYRQLPEEGLKFMVYLQKENIIDESGMPKERFSAEFPKEGPSILRIQQVVRGDSAAYFCASSPGAGTGRGYTEAFFGQGTRLTVV.

This clone is termed large. The J gene is TRBJ2-3, the V gene TRBV18; D may be TRBD1 (5 bases). Per the germline V gene, CDR1 is KGHSH and CDR2 is LQKENI. The CDR3 consists of 14 residues. V dropped 5 bases and J dropped 4 bases, with 13 bases sitting between them. CDR3 sequence reads: CASSISRGADTQYF. CDR3 nucleotides: TGTGCCAGCTCAATATCTAGGGGCGCAGATACGCAGTATTTT. Drawing the rest from reference TRBV18 and TRBJ2-3, the complete variable domain is NAGVMQNPRHLVRRRGQEARLRCSPMKGHSHVYWYRQLPEEGLKFMVYLQKENIIDESGMPKERFSAEFPKEGPSILRIQQVVRGDSAAYFCASSISRGADTQYFGPGTRLTVL.

The J gene is TRBJ1-3, the V gene TRBV6-2 or TRBV6-3, with a possible D match to TRBD1 (5 bases). Germline V gene sequence: CDR1 MNHEY, CDR2 SVGEGT. Trimming took 6 bases from V and 4 from J, leaving 13 bases between them. CDR3 length: 14 residues. As DNA, the CDR3 is TGTGCCAGCAGCCCTTGGACATTGGGAAACACCATATATTTT. Its protein is CASSPWTLGNTIYF.

The V gene is TRBV2, the J gene TRBJ1-4; 9 bases fit TRBD1. Per the germline V gene, CDR1 is SNHLY and CDR2 is FYNNEI. V lost 3 bases, J lost 6 bases, and 5 bases stayed unmatched. The CDR3 has 15 residues. The CDR3 nucleotides are TGTGCCAGCAGTGACTTCAGGACAGGGGATGAAAAACTGTTTTTT. Amino acid sequence: CASSDFRTGDEKLFF.

This chain joins TRBV24-1 and TRBJ2-5; 10 bases are a match to TRBD1. Losses at the gene ends were 3 bases for V and 5 bases for J; bases not matched to a gene: 5. Per germline, CDR1 KGHDR and CDR2 SFDVKD. The CDR3 contains 15 residues. CDR3 nucleotides: TGTGCCACCAGTGATGGGACAGGGGATACGGAGACCCAGTACTTC. Protein product: CATSDGTGDTETQYF.

The chain uses TRBV2 and TRBJ1-4; TRBD1 agrees at 12 bases. Germline V gene data show CDR1 as SNHLY and CDR2 as FYNNEI. With V trimmed by 8 bases and J by 8 bases, 12 bases remained unmatched. CDR3 size: 16 residues. The CDR3, as DNA: TGTGCCAGCCTAGGGACAGGGGGCGGTCTTGGGGAAAAACTGTTTTTT. It codes for CASLGTGGGLGEKLFF. The full variable domain, with the rest looked up from reference TRBV2 and TRBJ1-4, is EPEVTQTPSHQVTQMGQEVILRCVPISNHLYFYWYRQILGQKVEFLVSFYNNEISEKSEIFDDQFSVERPDGSNFTLKIRSTKLEDSAMYFCASLGTGGGLGEKLFFGSGTQLSVL.

The genes are TRBV29-1 and TRBJ2-7; TRBD2 matches at 9 bases. Looked up from germline, CDR1 is SQVTM and CDR2 is ANQGSEA. Germline trimming cut 6 bases from V and 0 bases from J; bases unmatched to any gene: 21. The CDR3 is 19 amino acids. The CDR3 DNA sequence: TGCAGCGTAATGGACTTAACCGGGACTAGCTCGTCAGTCTCCTACGAGCAGTACTTC. The encoded protein is CSVMDLTGTSSSVSYEQYF.

The V call is TRBV24-1, the J call TRBJ2-7; D perhaps matches TRBD2 (5 bases). This CDR3 has 16 residues. V was pared by 1 base and J by 0 bases, with 12 bases between. The V gene's germline CDR1 is KGHDR and CDR2 SFDVKD. In DNA form, the CDR3 reads TGTGCCACCAGTGATTTCACCGGGGTCACCTCCTACGAGCAGTACTTC. Translating gives CATSDFTGVTSYEQYF.

For the CDR3, the DNA is TGTGCCAGCAGCCACAGGTCAGCGGGTGAGCAGTACGTC. Translating gives CASSHRSAGEQYV. The chain is built from TRBV3-1 (or the pseudogene TRBV3-2) and TRBJ2-7, with a tentative D call TRBD2 (6 bases). CDR1 is LGHDT and CDR2 is YNNKEL in the germline V gene (reference sequence). V was shortened by 3 bases and J by 7 bases, with 13 bases between the two germline ends. This CDR3 comprises 13 residues.

This clone was observed a single time. The rearrangement joins TRBV7-8 to TRBJ2-7, with D possibly being TRBD2 (5 bases). With 1 base removed from V and 3 bases from J, the gap between germline ends came to 16 bases. Germline assignment: CDR1 SGHVS and CDR2 FQNEAQ. This CDR3 spans 16 amino acids. The CDR3 DNA sequence: TGTGCCAGCAGCTTAGTTATCAACGGGATCCTCTACGAGCAGTACTTC. It codes for CASSLVINGILYEQYF.

The rearrangement uses TRBV15 and TRBJ1-2; TRBD1 matches 7 bases. V shed 1 base, J shed 14 bases, and the junction held 7 bases outside the gene matches. This CDR3 is 12 amino acids long. Germline V lookup: CDR1 LNHNV, CDR2 YYDKDF (reference sequence). The CDR3 DNA sequence: TGTGCCACCAGCAGAGTCGCAGGGGGTGGTACCTTC. This sequence encodes CATSRVAGGGTF.

This chain uses TRBV7-6 with TRBJ2-7, with D possibly TRBD2 on 5 matching bases. Germline-derived CDR1 and CDR2 are SGHVS and FNYEAQ. This CDR3 spans 14 amino acids. The V end lost 4 bases, the J end lost 3 bases, and 13 bases lay between the germline ends. CDR3: CASSSTGKNYEQYF. The CDR3 nucleotides are TGTGCCAGCAGCTCAACCGGGAAAAACTACGAGCAGTACTTC.

This chain joins TRBV18 and TRBJ2-7; D is possibly TRBD1 (6 bases). There are 18 residues in the CDR3. CDR1 is KGHSH and CDR2 is LQKENI in the germline V gene. Trimming left V 1 base short and J 0 bases short, with 19 bases between. The CDR3 here is CASSPLRVGASSSYEQYF. The CDR3 nucleotides are TGTGCCAGCTCACCACTGAGAGTGGGGGCATCCTCCTCCTACGAGCAGTACTTC.

V usage is TRBV7-2 and J usage is TRBJ2-2, with 7 bases that match TRBD2. The germline CDR1 and CDR2 sequences are SGHTA and FQGNSA. Germline trimming cut 2 bases from V and 10 bases from J; bases unmatched to any gene: 4. The CDR3 runs 13 residues. As DNA, the CDR3 is TGTGCCAGCAGCTTATGGGGGGGTGAGGAGCTGTTTTTT. As protein: CASSLWGGEELFF. Using reference TRBV7-2 and TRBJ2-2 for the parts outside the CDR3, the full variable domain is GAGVSQSPSNKVTEKGKDVELRCDPISGHTALYWYRQSLGQGLEFLIYFQGNSAPDKSGLPSDRFSAERTGGSVSTLTIQRTQQEDSAVYLCASSLWGGEELFFGEGSRLTVL.

V usage is TRBV7-8 and J usage is TRBJ2-3; TRBD1 matches 9 bases. The V gene end was trimmed by 5 bases and the J gene end by 7 bases; junction bases not matched to a gene: 7. The CDR3 is 14 amino acids. The germline V gene encodes CDR1 SGHVS and CDR2 FQNEAQ. The CDR3 region is CASSTRQGVNTQYF. DNA for the CDR3: TGTGCCAGCAGCACCCGACAGGGGGTGAATACGCAGTATTTT.

This rearrangement joins TRBV28 to TRBJ2-1, with 8 bases fitting TRBD2. CDR3 length: 14 amino acids. CDR1 is MDHEN, CDR2 SYDVKM, per germline. J gave up 6 bases and V 11 bases, and 12 bases lay outside the gene matches. This CDR3 reads CAGRRGGLSNEQFF. The CDR3 DNA follows: TGTGCCGGCCGCCGCGGGGGGCTCAGCAATGAGCAGTTCTTC.

CDR3 protein: CASSSAQTSLLATNEKLFF. As DNA, the CDR3 is TGTGCCAGCAGCTCGGCGCAGACTTCGCTCTTAGCAACTAATGAAAAACTGTTTTTT. This rearrangement joins TRBV5-5 to TRBJ1-4; D gene unclear. CDR1 and CDR2 (germline): SGHKS, YYEKEE (reference sequence). Trimming cost V 3 bases and J 0 bases, with 21 bases left between them. The CDR3 has 19 amino acids.